The sequence of this TCR beta chain was determined in a study of shared clonotypes between healthy human individuals. Study-level findings and limits: At large depth, rarefaction still showed sorted-subset sequencing to be incomplete. Investigators expected sequencing depth to affect clonotype sharing among donors. Larger richness was generally estimated for naive than memory subsets.

For this clone: Its antigen is undetermined.

The table came from immunoSEQ multiplex PCR; TCRdb's copy has only in-frame clones and leaves some out. The sample contains 2 million to 3 million clones, 80% to 95% of which appear only once. V gave up 4 bases and J gave up 2 bases, with 12 bases separating them. Germline V gives CDR1 KGHSH, CDR2 LQKENI. The CDR3 length is 14 residues. The sequence was obtained from a man between 18 and 35 years old in good health. Some clones in this sample may be carry-over from other donors' samples. This chain connects TRBV18 to TRBJ2-7; the D is unclear. The sample comprised naive CD4+ T cells from PBMCs. Sample subset: CD45RA+ positively selected. The CDR3, as DNA: TGTGCCAGCTCACTCGCGGAAGGGACCTACGAGCAGTACTTC. It codes for CASSLAEGTYEQYF.